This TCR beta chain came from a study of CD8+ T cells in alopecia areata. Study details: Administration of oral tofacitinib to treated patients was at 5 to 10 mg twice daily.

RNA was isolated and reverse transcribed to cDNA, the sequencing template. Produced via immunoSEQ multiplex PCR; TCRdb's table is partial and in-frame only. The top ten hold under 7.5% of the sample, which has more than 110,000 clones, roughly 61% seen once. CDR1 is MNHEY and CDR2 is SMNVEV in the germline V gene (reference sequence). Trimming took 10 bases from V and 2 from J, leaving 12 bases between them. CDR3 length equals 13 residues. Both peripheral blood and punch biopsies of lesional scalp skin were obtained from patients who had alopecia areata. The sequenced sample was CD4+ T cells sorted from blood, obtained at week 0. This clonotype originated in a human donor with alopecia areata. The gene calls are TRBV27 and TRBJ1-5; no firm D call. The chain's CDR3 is CAISVLCNQPQHF. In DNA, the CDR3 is TGTGCCATCTCGGTCCTATGCAATCAGCCCCAGCATTTT.